These 20 T cell receptor beta chains came from one sample sequenced in a study of T-cell memory formation after mild COVID-19. Using its own MiXCR run on the 5' RACE reads, TCRdb lists one record per CDR3 protein. The sample shows some 600,000 distinct CDR3 sequences, around a sixth of them seen only once. What was sequenced was PBMCs or a T cell subset sorted from them (not recorded which). Receptor source: an adult woman who had mild COVID-19 (a few samples of this study predate the infection). Cell type and time point are not known.

The chain links TRBV10-3 to TRBJ1-1; D is uncertain. Germline CDR1 is ENHRY and CDR2 is SYGVKD. There are 16 residues in the CDR3. With 7 bases removed from V and 0 bases from J, the gap between germline ends came to 18 bases. CDR3 coding DNA: TGTGCCATCACCCCCCACGAGAGATTTATGAACACTGAAGCTTTCTTT. Its translation: CAITPHERFMNTEAFF.

The table lists this clonotype with a few counts. The CDR3 is CASSVGGQGTDTQYF. In DNA, the CDR3 is TGTGCCAGCAGCGTAGGGGGACAGGGAACAGATACGCAGTATTTT. The gene calls are TRBV9 and TRBJ2-3; 9 nucleotides agree with TRBD1. This CDR3 comprises 15 residues. V lost 0 bases, J lost 3 bases, and 2 bases stayed unmatched. Germline CDR1 reads SGDLS; CDR2 reads YYNGEE.

V and J are TRBV24-1 and TRBJ2-2, with TRBD2 identical over 8 bases. The ends lost 4 bases at V and 0 bases at J; junction bases unmatched: 6. The CDR3 contains 17 residues. CDR1 is KGHDR and CDR2 is SFDVKD in the germline V gene. The CDR3 DNA follows: TGTGCCACCAGTGAGCCAGGACTAGCCTCGAACACCGGGGAGCTGTTTTTT. Translation: CATSEPGLASNTGELFF.

In this sample, this clonotype turned up a few times. The chain carries TRBV7-9 and TRBJ1-5, with D unresolved. Germline V lookup: CDR1 SEHNR, CDR2 FQNEAQ (reference sequence). The ends were cut back, 3 bases at V and 3 bases at J, with 0 bases in the middle. CDR3 size: 11 residues. CDR3 bases: TGTGCCAGCAGCTTCAATCAGCCCCAGCATTTT. It yields the protein CASSFNQPQHF.

The chain has TRBV5-1 and TRBJ2-2; TRBD1 is a possible D gene (6 bases). This CDR3 spans 17 amino acids. Between the trimmed V and J ends, which lost 4 bases and 1 base, there was a span of 17 bases. CDR1 and CDR2 from the germline V gene are SGHRS and YFSETQ. This CDR3 reads CASSLNPGVLNTGELFF. CDR3 coding DNA: TGCGCCAGCAGCCTAAATCCAGGGGTACTGAACACCGGGGAGCTGTTTTTT. The entire variable domain, with the rest obtained from reference TRBV5-1 and TRBJ2-2, is as follows: KAGVTQTPRYLIKTRGQQVTLSCSPISGHRSVSWYQQTPGQGLQFLFEYFSETQRNKGNFPGRFSGRQFSNSRSEMNVSTLELGDSALYLCASSLNPGVLNTGELFFGEGSRLTVL.

This clonotype was detected only a few times. V is TRBV7-9 and J is TRBJ1-1; D is unresolved. The V and J ends lost 1 base and 1 base respectively, with 7 bases between them. This CDR3 has 14 amino acids. Per germline, CDR1 SEHNR and CDR2 FQNEAQ (reference sequence). The CDR3 sequence: CASSLGHTNTEAFF. CDR3 nucleotides: TGTGCCAGCAGCTTAGGACACACGAACACTGAAGCTTTCTTT.

This clonotype was counted only a few times. The rearrangement links TRBV18 to TRBJ1-4; no definite D call. Germline-derived CDR1 and CDR2 are KGHSH and LQKENI. Trimming cost V 0 bases and J 10 bases, with 6 bases left between them. CDR3 length equals 12 residues. The CDR3, as DNA: TGTGCCAGCTCACCACCGTTTGGAAAACTGTTTTTT. Residues: CASSPPFGKLFF.

V and J are TRBV12-3 or TRBV12-4 and TRBJ1-2, with D maybe TRBD1 (5 bases). V lost 6 bases and J lost 7, with 15 bases in between. This CDR3 has 13 residues. The CDR3 loop reads CASSRGAAGGYTF. The CDR3 coding sequence is TGTGCCAGCAGCCGCGGGGCGGCGGGTGGCTACACCTTC.

The CDR3, as DNA: TGTGCCAGCAGCTCGGGGAGGTTTAGCGTGTATGAGCAGTTCTTC. This sequence encodes CASSSGRFSVYEQFF. V gene TRBV7-8 combines with J gene TRBJ2-1; D may be TRBD2 (6 bases). V gave up 4 bases and J gave up 8 bases, with 18 bases separating them. CDR1 is SGHVS, CDR2 FQNEAQ, per germline. The CDR3 totals 15 residues.

J is TRBJ2-7 and V is TRBV12-3 or TRBV12-4; 12 nucleotides align to TRBD2. The V segment lost 6 bases and the J segment 3 bases; nucleotides outside the gene matches: 6. The CDR3 is 15 amino acids. CDR3 loop: CASSPSGGAGYEQYF. The CDR3 bases are TGTGCCAGCAGCCCTAGCGGGGGGGCCGGCTACGAGCAGTACTTC.

This clonotype appeared a few times. The gene calls are TRBV5-5 and TRBJ2-1, with 10 bases that match TRBD1. Germline V gives CDR1 SGHKS, CDR2 YYEKEE (reference sequence). CDR3 size: 16 residues. V trimming: 3 bases; J trimming: 0 bases; junction bases outside the gene matches: 3. Here the CDR3 reads CASSWRDRGSYNEQFF. In nucleotides, the CDR3 is TGTGCCAGCAGCTGGAGGGACAGGGGCTCCTACAATGAGCAGTTCTTC.

The rearrangement joins TRBV5-6 to TRBJ2-3, with TRBD2 identical over 8 bases. The CDR3 extends over 17 amino acids. The germline V gene encodes CDR1 SGHDT and CDR2 YYEEEE. The junction had 11 bases not matched to a gene; V was cut back by 4 bases and J by 1 base. CDR3 coding DNA: TGTGCCAGCAGCCAGGGACTAGAGCTGGTGGGCACAGATACGCAGTATTTT. It specifies CASSQGLELVGTDTQYF.

This clonotype was seen only a few times. V and J are TRBV7-2 and TRBJ2-3; TRBD2 agrees at 8 bases. Unmatched junction bases numbered 14, after V lost 5 bases and J lost 4 bases. This CDR3 spans 17 amino acids. Per the germline V gene, CDR1 is SGHTA and CDR2 is FQGNSA. DNA of the CDR3: TGTGCCAGCAGCGCATCCGGGACTAGTCCTGTTGCAGATACGCAGTATTTT. As protein: CASSASGTSPVADTQYF.

Comment on this clonotype: Compared with germline, one end of the junction differs, possibly owing to a read error. This chain connects TRBV3-1 to TRBJ2-2; D unclear. Germline CDR1 LGHDT, CDR2 YNNKEL (reference sequence). The CDR3 covers 17 residues. In nucleotides, the CDR3 is TGTGCCAGAAGCCACTATTCTTACTGGATGAACACCGGGGAGCTGTTTTTT. It yields the protein CARSHYSYWMNTGELFF.

This clonotype was seen a few times. This chain joins TRBV5-1 and TRBJ2-1; 10 nucleotides match TRBD1. With 0 bases clipped from V and 5 bases from J, the junction kept 2 bases outside the gene matches. Germline CDR1 and CDR2: SGHRS and YFSETQ. CDR3 length equals 15 residues. This CDR3 reads CASSLDGTGDNEQFF. The CDR3 nucleotides read TGCGCCAGCAGCTTGGACGGGACAGGGGACAATGAGCAGTTCTTC.

This clonotype showed up many times. V is TRBV12-3 or TRBV12-4 and J is TRBJ2-3; the D is unclear. CDR3 length: 14 residues. V lost 1 base and J 2 bases, leaving 7 bases between the germline ends. DNA for the CDR3: TGTGCCAGCAGTTTAGGGGTACCCACAGATACGCAGTATTTT. Translating it yields CASSLGVPTDTQYF.

Ten or more counts support this clonotype. The genes are TRBV19 and TRBJ1-1; the D gene is possibly TRBD1 (5 bases). From germline, CDR1 is LNHDA and CDR2 SQIVND (reference sequence). V was pared by 10 bases and J by 3 bases, with 21 bases between. The CDR3 consists of 15 residues. The CDR3: CATKTLGQFHTEAFF. In nucleotides, the CDR3 is TGTGCCACCAAAACCCTGGGGCAGTTTCACACTGAAGCTTTCTTT. The variable domain in full, with the rest retrieved from reference TRBV19 and TRBJ1-1, is DGGITQSPKYLFRKEGQNVTLSCEQNLNHDAMYWYRQDPGQGLRLIYYSQIVNDFQKGDIAEGYSVSREKKESFPLTVTSAQKNPTAFYLCATKTLGQFHTEAFFGQGTRLTVV.

This clonotype turned up a few times. This chain connects TRBV27 to TRBJ2-1; a possible D gene is TRBD2 (6 bases). CDR3 size: 11 residues. V was cut by 10 bases and J by 9 bases, with 13 bases left in between. Germline CDR1 MNHEY, CDR2 SMNVEV (reference sequence). Here the CDR3 reads CATRGGREQFF. The CDR3, as DNA: TGTGCCACTAGGGGAGGACGTGAGCAGTTCTTC.

The chain uses TRBV3-1 and TRBJ2-7; the D gene is possibly TRBD1 (6 bases). V lost 3 bases and J lost 6, with 24 bases in between. This CDR3 contains 17 residues. Germline-derived CDR1 and CDR2 are LGHDT and YNNKEL (reference sequence). CDR3 coding DNA: TGTGCCAGCAGCCAGTCTACAGGGCAGAGGGCGAGGTCCGAGCAGTACTTC. Translating gives CASSQSTGQRARSEQYF.

This clonotype was seen only a few times. The rearrangement uses TRBV7-2 and TRBJ2-1; 9 bases are a match to TRBD2. This CDR3 is 16 amino acids long. CDR1 SGHTA and CDR2 FQGNSA come from the germline V gene. The V gene end was trimmed by 1 base and the J gene end by 6 bases; junction bases not matched to a gene: 7. CDR3 in amino acids: CASSLVWASGVNEQFF. The CDR3 coding sequence is TGTGCCAGCAGCTTAGTCTGGGCTAGCGGGGTCAATGAGCAGTTCTTC.